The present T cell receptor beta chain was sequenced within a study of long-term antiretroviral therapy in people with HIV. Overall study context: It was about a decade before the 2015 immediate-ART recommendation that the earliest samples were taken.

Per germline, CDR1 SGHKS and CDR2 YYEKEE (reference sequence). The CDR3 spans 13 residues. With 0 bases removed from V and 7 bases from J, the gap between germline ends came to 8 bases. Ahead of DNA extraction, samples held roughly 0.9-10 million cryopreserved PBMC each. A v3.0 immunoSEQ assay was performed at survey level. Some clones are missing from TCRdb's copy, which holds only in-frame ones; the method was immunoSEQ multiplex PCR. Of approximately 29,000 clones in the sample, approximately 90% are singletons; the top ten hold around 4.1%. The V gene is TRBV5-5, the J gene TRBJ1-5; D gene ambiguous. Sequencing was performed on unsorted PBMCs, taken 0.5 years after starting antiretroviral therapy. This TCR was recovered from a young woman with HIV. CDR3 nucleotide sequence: TGTGCCAGCAGCTTGGCCGTCCGGCAGCCCCAGCATTTT. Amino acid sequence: CASSLAVRQPQHF.